This TCR beta chain came from a study of blood T cell repertoires in COVID-19. Study as a whole: The United States, Italy and Spain provided the acute and convalescent COVID-19 samples. The analysed material was cDNA or gDNA that came from T cells, B-cell-depleted T cells, or PBMCs.

Authors' methods: Reference gene primer amplification gave estimated nucleated cell counts. Libraries were prepared by immunoSEQ multiplex PCR; TCRdb keeps only in-frame clonotypes and omits some of them. V and J calls and clone size are those listed in that table; D and trimming were worked out from the DNA. The sample lists under 60,000 clones, roughly four fifths occurring once. CDR3 length: 16 amino acids. V lost 0 bases to trimming and J lost 7 bases; unmatched junction nucleotides: 7. Germline V gene lookup returns CDR1 MGHRA and CDR2 YSYEKL. This receptor was taken from a man aged 35 to 55 with acute or convalescent COVID-19. The sequenced material came from peripheral blood. The J gene is TRBJ2-1, the V gene TRBV4-1; 9 nucleotides agree with TRBD2. The CDR3 DNA reads as TGCGCCAGCAGCCAAGATGGAGGACTAGCGATAAATGAGCAGTTCTTC. Residues: CASSQDGGLAINEQFF.